Below are 18 T cell receptor beta chains sequenced from a single sample in a study of human T cells and chemical hapten exposure. TCRdb passed the 5' RACE reads through MiXCR, listing each CDR3 protein once. The table lists roughly 82,000 distinct CDR3 sequences, less than 20% of them singletons. The authors extracted total RNA from unfractionated whole blood. The source of these receptors is a female donor in good health.

The V call is TRBV5-4, the J call TRBJ2-1; 12 bases match TRBD2. The CDR3 has 15 residues. Trimming removed 4 bases from V and 7 bases from J; junction bases left unmatched: 6. Germline V gene data show CDR1 as SGHNT and CDR2 as YYREEE (reference sequence). The CDR3 coding sequence is TGTGCCAGCAGCCGGACTAGCGGGGTAGTTAATGAGCAGTTCTTC. This translates into CASSRTSGVVNEQFF. Based on the CDR3 plus reference TRBV5-4 and TRBJ2-1, the full variable domain is ETGVTQSPTHLIKTRGQQVTLRCSSQSGHNTVSWYQQALGQGPQFIFQYYREEENGRGNFPPRFSGLQFPNYSSELNVNALELDDSALYLCASSRTSGVVNEQFFGPGTRLTVL.

In this sample, this clonotype turned up a few times. V usage is TRBV10-3 and J usage is TRBJ1-2; possibly TRBD1 for D (5 bases). The germline gives CDR1 ENHRY, CDR2 SYGVKD. Trimming removed 8 bases from V and 14 bases from J, with 24 bases in between. This CDR3 has 13 residues. The CDR3 spells CAIGDGASAWGTF. As DNA, the CDR3 is TGTGCCATCGGGGACGGAGCTTCCGCGTGGGGGACCTTC.

This chain connects TRBV10-3 to TRBJ2-3; 8 bases map to TRBD1. V trimming: 0 bases; J trimming: 3 bases; junction bases outside the gene matches: 5. Germline V gene lookup returns CDR1 ENHRY and CDR2 SYGVKD. The CDR3 sequence is 16 residues long. The CDR3 coding sequence is TGTGCCATCAGTGAGTCTCCTTGGGACAGGACAGATACGCAGTATTTT. Encoded protein: CAISESPWDRTDTQYF.

J is TRBJ2-5 and V is TRBV20-1, with 7 bases identical to TRBD1. From germline, CDR1 is DFQATT and CDR2 SNEGSKA (reference sequence). There are 14 residues in the CDR3. Trimming cost V 1 base and J 2 bases; bases outside gene matches: 4. The CDR3, as DNA: TGCAGTGCTAGAGTCGGCAGGGGGCAAGAGACCCAGTACTTC. This translates into CSARVGRGQETQYF.

The genes are TRBV5-1 and TRBJ2-5; 12 bases are shared with TRBD2. This CDR3 has 17 amino acids. Germline V gene data show CDR1 as SGHRS and CDR2 as YFSETQ. After removal of 4 bases from V and 1 base from J, the junction contained 8 bases not matched to a gene. Here the CDR3 reads CASSPPTSGRPQETQYF. The CDR3, as DNA: TGCGCCAGCAGCCCTCCGACTAGCGGGAGACCCCAAGAGACCCAGTACTTC. Looking up the rest from reference TRBV5-1 and TRBJ2-5 gives the full variable domain: KAGVTQTPRYLIKTRGQQVTLSCSPISGHRSVSWYQQTPGQGLQFLFEYFSETQRNKGNFPGRFSGRQFSNSRSEMNVSTLELGDSALYLCASSPPTSGRPQETQYFGPGTRLLVL.

The table lists this clonotype with a few counts. The chain links TRBV12-5 to TRBJ1-5, with TRBD1 matching 8 bases. J was trimmed by 6 bases and V by 5 bases; bases with no gene match: 3. The V gene's germline CDR1 is LGHNT and CDR2 FRNRAP. The CDR3 loop spans 13 amino acids. The CDR3: CASGQGAGQPQHF. CDR3 coding DNA: TGTGCTAGTGGTCAGGGGGCGGGTCAGCCCCAGCATTTT.

The gene calls are TRBV7-9 and TRBJ2-7; D might be TRBD1 (6 bases). The length of the CDR3 is 14 residues. Between the trimmed V and J ends, which lost 7 bases and 7 bases, there was a span of 20 bases. Germline loops: CDR1 SEHNR, CDR2 FQNEAQ (reference sequence). CDR3 coding DNA: TGTGCCAGCAAATCTCGGGACATCGTGGGGGAGCAGTACTTC. Encoded protein: CASKSRDIVGEQYF.

The V call is TRBV5-5, the J call TRBJ1-4; D gene ambiguous. The CDR3 has 13 amino acids. Germline V lookup: CDR1 SGHKS, CDR2 YYEKEE (reference sequence). Trimming pared 4 bases from V and 0 bases from J, leaving 4 bases between. The CDR3 nucleotides are TGTGCCAGCAGCGTTGCAACTAATGAAAAACTGTTTTTT. This sequence encodes CASSVATNEKLFF.

This clonotype has just a few counts. V is TRBV6-5 and J is TRBJ1-1, with unresolved D. V lost 5 bases and J 2 bases, leaving 9 bases between the germline ends. The length of the CDR3 is 13 residues. The V gene's germline CDR1 is MNHEY and CDR2 SVGAGI. CDR3 in DNA: TGTGCCAGCAGTACGGCAAGAAACACTGAAGCTTTCTTT. Translation: CASSTARNTEAFF.

The chain uses TRBV27 and TRBJ2-3; D gene ambiguous. Germline V gene data show CDR1 as MNHEY and CDR2 as SMNVEV (reference sequence). The CDR3 runs 13 residues. The V gene lost 3 bases and the J gene lost 6 bases, with 10 bases spanning the gap. The CDR3 DNA reads as TGTGCCAGCAGTTTCACTCATTCGGATACGCAGTATTTT. This gives the protein CASSFTHSDTQYF.

This clonotype was seen more than once but under ten times. V gene TRBV7-9 combines with J gene TRBJ1-4, with D unresolved. Germline V gene sequence: CDR1 SEHNR, CDR2 FQNEAQ (reference sequence). This CDR3 is 12 amino acids long. The germline V and J ends were trimmed by 7 bases and 5 bases, with 8 bases remaining between them. The CDR3 region is CASTRPNEKLFF. CDR3 nucleotides: TGTGCCAGCACCCGGCCCAATGAAAAACTGTTTTTT.

V is TRBV12-3 or TRBV12-4 and J is TRBJ1-5; unclear D gene. The CDR3 runs 15 residues. V lost 0 bases and J 5 bases, leaving 11 bases between the germline ends. CDR3 nucleotides: TGTGCCAGCAGTTTAGCAGGGCTAGGCTATCAGCCCCAGCATTTT. Its protein is CASSLAGLGYQPQHF.

This clonotype was observed a handful of times. This chain joins TRBV29-1 and TRBJ2-1; no clear D gene. Between the trimmed V and J ends, which lost 4 bases and 6 bases, there was a span of 7 bases. This CDR3 is 11 amino acids long. CDR1 and CDR2 from the germline V gene are SQVTM and ANQGSEA. CDR3 sequence (DNA): TGCAGCGTTGCCGGGTCCAATGAGCAGTTCTTC. Its protein is CSVAGSNEQFF.

This clonotype was observed many times. The genes are TRBV20-1 and TRBJ2-3; the D is unclear. The V and J ends lost 4 bases and 6 bases respectively, with 14 bases between them. The CDR3 runs to 13 residues. Germline CDR1 DFQATT, CDR2 SNEGSKA (reference sequence). The CDR3 region has the DNA TGCAGTGCTAATCCAGATCCGGGCGATACGCAGTATTTT. Protein: CSANPDPGDTQYF.

This clonotype has just a few counts. This sequence joins TRBV5-6 and TRBJ2-1; the match to TRBD2 covers 9 bases. V lost 0 bases, J lost 4 bases, and 5 bases stayed unmatched. The CDR3 has 16 residues. CDR1 and CDR2 (germline): SGHDT, YYEEEE. CDR3 DNA sequence: TGTGCCAGCAGCTTGGTGGCTAGCGGGATGTACAATGAGCAGTTCTTC. As protein: CASSLVASGMYNEQFF.

This clonotype was detected only a few times. This chain links TRBV7-2 with TRBJ1-1; D is unresolved. The CDR3 extends over 14 amino acids. Germline assignment: CDR1 SGHTA and CDR2 FQGNSA. V was trimmed by 5 bases and J by 1 base, leaving 11 bases between them. The CDR3 coding sequence is TGTGCCAGCAGCAAAGGAGGGCGGAACACTGAAGCTTTCTTT. It encodes CASSKGGRNTEAFF.

This clonotype was seen at least ten times. This chain connects TRBV4-2 to TRBJ2-7, with TRBD2 as a possible D gene (7 bases). Germline CDR1 and CDR2: LGHNA and YNFKEQ. The CDR3 spans 16 residues. Trimming pared 0 bases from V and 6 bases from J, leaving 18 bases between. The CDR3 DNA is TGTGCCAGCAGCCAAGAGTCGAGGGGGAGGGCAGGCGAGCAGTACTTC. Its protein is CASSQESRGRAGEQYF.

This chain's CDR3 is CASSQDIQGVEKLFF. The CDR3 coding sequence is TGCGCCAGCAGCCAAGATATACAGGGGGTTGAAAAACTGTTTTTT. The rearrangement links TRBV4-3 to TRBJ1-4; 8 bases are shared with TRBD1. V shed 0 bases and J 7 bases; nucleotides not matched to a gene: 4. CDR3 length: 15 residues. From germline, CDR1 is LGHNA and CDR2 YSLEER.